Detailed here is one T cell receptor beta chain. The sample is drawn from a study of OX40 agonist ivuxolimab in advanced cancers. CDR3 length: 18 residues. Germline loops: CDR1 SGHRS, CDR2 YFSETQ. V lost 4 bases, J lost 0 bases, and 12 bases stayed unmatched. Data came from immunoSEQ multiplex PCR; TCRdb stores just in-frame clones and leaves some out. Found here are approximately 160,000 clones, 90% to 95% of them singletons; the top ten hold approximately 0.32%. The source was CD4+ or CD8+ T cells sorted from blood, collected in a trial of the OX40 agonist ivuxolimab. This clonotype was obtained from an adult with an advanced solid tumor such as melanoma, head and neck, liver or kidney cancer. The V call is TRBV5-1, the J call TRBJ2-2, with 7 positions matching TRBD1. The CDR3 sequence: CASSPRPQTGPNTGELFF. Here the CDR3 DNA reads TGCGCCAGCAGCCCACGCCCTCAGACAGGGCCGAACACCGGGGAGCTGTTTTTT.